The clone carrying this T cell receptor beta chain was detected only once. The patients had localized lung adenocarcinoma, a non-small cell subtype. These data originate in a study of CD4 and CD8 cells across lung adenocarcinoma regions. This CDR3 is built from 15 residues. CDR1 and CDR2 from the germline V gene are MNHEY and SVGAGI. With V trimmed by 9 bases and J by 12 bases, 19 bases remained unmatched. TCRdb passed the PCR reads through MiXCR, listing each CDR3 protein once. The data hold nearly 9,500 distinct CDR3 sequences, with roughly 50% observed a single time. The sequenced sample was CD8+ T cells from the margin of a lung tumor. The chain uses TRBV6-5 and TRBJ2-3; 9 positions match TRBD1. The source is a female donor with lung adenocarcinoma. The CD4 and CD8 labels of this study may be unreliable. CDR3 coding DNA: TGTGCCAGGGGTTACGGGGACAGGGACCAAGAGACCCAGTATTTT. Translating gives CARGYGDRDQETQYF.